This TCR beta chain derives from a study of T cell responses to AZD1222 COVID-19 vaccine. V shed 1 base and J shed 7 bases, with 10 bases lying between them. Germline CDR1 SGHTA, CDR2 FQGNSA. The CDR3 loop spans 13 amino acids. This clone has a single count. Assay used: immunoSEQ multiplex PCR; TCRdb lists only in-frame clones, some missing. Of some 130,000 clones in the sample, 87% are singletons; the top ten hold approximately 2.6%. Sequenced here: peripheral blood, sampled 28 days after the second AZD1222 dose. This receptor was obtained from an adult who received the AZD1222 COVID-19 vaccine. This chain joins TRBV7-2 and TRBJ2-5, with a tentative D call TRBD2 (6 bases). The CDR3 reads CASSLDGGRTQYF. The CDR3 region has the DNA TGTGCCAGCAGCTTAGACGGGGGTAGGACCCAGTACTTC.